The rows below give T cell receptor beta chains drawn from one sample of a study of T cells in Graves' hyperthyroidism and ophthalmopathy. TCRdb itself ran the multiplex PCR reads through MiXCR, one entry per CDR3 protein. This sample has about 400,000 distinct CDR3 sequences, with about 15% found just once. Sequenced: blood. These receptors all stem from a woman in her 30s with Graves' ophthalmopathy. Each CDR3 is given with its conserved first and last residue. A D gene is named only where the DNA matches it firmly. Not all rows give a size; the values are once, few, many and, for expanded clones, a class.

TRBV19	-	TRBJ1-5	-	TGTGCCAGTAGTAGACGACTGAGGAGGTGGAATCAGCCCCAGCATTTT	CASSRRLRRWNQPQHF
TRBV12-3/TRBV12-4	-	TRBJ2-3	many	TGTGCCAGCAGTTTCGGTGACTCAAGGGCGCAGTATTTT	CASSFGDSRAQYF
TRBV30	-	TRBJ2-7	many	TGTGCCTGGAGTGTATGGACTGGGGACTACGAGCAGTACTTC	CAWSVWTGDYEQYF
TRBV20-1	-	TRBJ2-7	-	TGCAGTGCTAGATCTCTCGGGGGAATACTTTCCTACGAGCAGTACTTC	CSARSLGGILSYEQYF
TRBV30	-	TRBJ2-6	many	TGTGCCTGGAGTGTATGGCAGGGGGGCACTGGGGCCAACGTCCTGACTTTC	CAWSVWQGGTGANVLTF
TRBV4-1	TRBD1	TRBJ1-4	many	TGCGCCAGCAGCCAAGGGGACAGGGGAGATGAAAAACTGTTTTTT	CASSQGDRGDEKLFF
TRBV2	-	TRBJ2-2	many	TGTGCCAGCAGTGGAACAGGCGGGGAGCTGTTTTTT	CASSGTGGELFF
TRBV13	TRBD1	TRBJ1-1	few	TGTGCCAGCAGCACACCGGGACAGGTGGTAGCTTTCTTT	CASSTPGQVVAFF
TRBV2	-	TRBJ1-4	-	TGTGCCAGCAGGGCGGGCCCTCCTATCCTTTTT	CASRAGPPILF
TRBV11-3	-	TRBJ2-5	many	TGTGCCAGCAGCTCCGGGACAAAAGAGACCCAGTACTTC	CASSSGTKETQYF
TRBV3-1	-	TRBJ2-3	many	TGTGCCAGCAGCACCACCGCAGATACGCAGTATTTT	CASSTTADTQYF
TRBV28	TRBD2	TRBJ2-7	many	TGTGCCAGCAGTTTCATGACCGGGACTAGCGGGGGAAGTCTGGCCTACGAGCAGTACTTC	CASSFMTGTSGGSLAYEQYF
TRBV19	-	TRBJ2-3	few	TGTGCCAGTAGTGAAGCGGGGACAACAGATACGCAGTATTTT	CASSEAGTTDTQYF
TRBV5-4	-	TRBJ1-2	-	TGTGCCAGCAGCCCGGTCCCTGGCCAGTCTAACTATGGCTACACCTTC	CASSPVPGQSNYGYTF
TRBV9	-	TRBJ1-2	-	TGTGCCAGCAGCGTAGCCTTCTACAGGCTTTTCTATGGCTACACCTTC	CASSVAFYRLFYGYTF
TRBV7-2	-	TRBJ1-5	few	TGTGCCAGCAGCATAACTTCAGGGGTCCCAGGGAAGGATTTTCTGCATTTT	CASSITSGVPGKDFLHF
TRBV11-3	-	TRBJ2-5	many	TGTGCCAGCAGCTTAAGTGGGCTAGCACGGGAGACCCAGTACTTC	CASSLSGLARETQYF
TRBV5-6	-	TRBJ1-2	many	TGTGCCAGCAGCTTGATGGGTCCTCGGAATGGCTACACCTTC	CASSLMGPRNGYTF
TRBV12-3/TRBV12-4	TRBD1	TRBJ2-7	many	TGTGCCAGCAGTCGACAGGGGGAGACCTACGAGCAGTACTTC	CASSRQGETYEQYF
TRBV4-2	TRBD1	TRBJ2-3	-	TGTGCCAGCAGCCCTACGGGACAGGGATTCACAGATACGCAGTATTTT	CASSPTGQGFTDTQYF
TRBV11-3	-	TRBJ1-4	-	TGTGCCAGCAGCCGGGAGGGAAGAGGTGAAAAACTGTTTTTT	CASSREGRGEKLFF
TRBV5-1	-	TRBJ2-3	-	TGCGCCAGCAGCTTGGACGGAGATACGCAGTATTTT	CASSLDGDTQYF
TRBV9	TRBD2	TRBJ2-7	-	TGTGCCACAGGAAGCGGGGGGCCCTTCTACGAGCAGTACTTC	CATGSGGPFYEQYF
TRBV6-6	-	TRBJ2-4	many	TGTGCCAGCAGTTACTTAGGAACAGAAAACATTCAGTACTTC	CASSYLGTENIQYF
TRBV12-3/TRBV12-4	TRBD1	TRBJ2-5	-	TGTGCCAGCAGTTCCTGGGACAGGGCCCCCCTAGCCCAGTACTTC	CASSSWDRAPLAQYF
TRBV4-1	TRBD2	TRBJ2-2	few	TGCGCCAGCAGCCAAGCGGGGGGAAGAACCGGGGAGCTGTTTTTT	CASSQAGGRTGELFF
TRBV7-3	-	TRBJ1-2	many	TGTGCCAGCAACATAGTGAGGGGCCCCTCTGGGGTTGATGGCTACACCTTC	CASNIVRGPSGVDGYTF
TRBV18	-	TRBJ1-2	many	TGTGCCAGCTCACCCCGACAGGACCACTATGGCTACACCTTC	CASSPRQDHYGYTF
TRBV28	TRBD2	TRBJ2-3	many	TGTGCCAGCAGTAGCCAAGGGACTAGCGGGGGGCCCCATACGCAGTATTTT	CASSSQGTSGGPHTQYF
TRBV9	TRBD1	TRBJ2-7	-	TGTGCCAGCAGCGGAGGACAGGGTGGGTACGAGCAGTACTTC	CASSGGQGGYEQYF
TRBV12-3/TRBV12-4	-	TRBJ1-2	-	TGTGCCAGCAGTTCCTTGGGAGCTAACTATGGCTACACCTTC	CASSSLGANYGYTF
TRBV12-3/TRBV12-4	TRBD2	TRBJ2-1	many	TGTGCCAGCAGTTTGGGAGCGGGGGGGAACAATGAGCAGTTCTTC	CASSLGAGGNNEQFF
TRBV19	-	TRBJ2-2	-	TGTGCCAGTACTCCAGGCGGGGGCAACACCGGGGAGCTGTTTTTT	CASTPGGGNTGELFF
TRBV20-1	TRBD2	TRBJ2-3	-	TGCAGTGCTAGTGGACTAGCGGGGGTCCGCACGGATACGCAGTATTTT	CSASGLAGVRTDTQYF
TRBV5-8	TRBD1	TRBJ1-4	many	TGTGCCAGCAGCATGCCCGGACAGGGCGAAAAACTGTTTTTT	CASSMPGQGEKLFF
TRBV6-1	TRBD1	TRBJ2-7	few	TGTGCCAGCAGTGCCTCGCTCATATGGACAGGGACCTACGAGCAGTACTTC	CASSASLIWTGTYEQYF
TRBV6-1	-	TRBJ2-5	many	TGTGCCAGCAGTGATTTCTGGGCAGGGCTCGGGCAAGAGACCCAGTACTTC	CASSDFWAGLGQETQYF
TRBV28	TRBD1	TRBJ1-3	many	TGTGCCAGCAGTTTGGAGGGGGCGCGGGGAAACACCATATATTTT	CASSLEGARGNTIYF
TRBV7-2	-	TRBJ1-2	-	TGTGCCAGCAGCTTGGGGGCGACCCAGAGCGGCTACACCTTC	CASSLGATQSGYTF
TRBV12-3/TRBV12-4	-	TRBJ1-4	many	TGTGCCAGCGCCCCACCCACCTTGAATGAAAAACTGTTTTTT	CASAPPTLNEKLFF
TRBV4-1	TRBD1	TRBJ1-2	many	TGCGCCAGCAGCCCCACCGGACAGGGCGTATCAAGTGGCTACACCTTC	CASSPTGQGVSSGYTF
TRBV7-2	-	TRBJ1-5	many	TGTGCCAGCAGCTTAGGGTGGGTCAGGGGCGATAGCAATCAGCCCCAGCATTTT	CASSLGWVRGDSNQPQHF
TRBV7-2	-	TRBJ2-3	few	TGTGCCAGCAGCTTAGCTTACGGACGGGCTACGCAGTATTTT	CASSLAYGRATQYF
TRBV7-9	-	TRBJ2-3	once	TGTGCCAGCAGCTTATTTGGTAGCTACACCGGCAACACAGATACGCAGTATTTT	CASSLFGSYTGNTDTQYF
TRBV6-1	TRBD1	TRBJ1-1	many	TGTGCCAGCAGGGCATGGACAGGGTGGGGAGGCACTGAAGCTTTCTTT	CASRAWTGWGGTEAFF
TRBV5-8	-	TRBJ1-2	-	TGTGCCAGCAGCTTCGTTCTGGGGGATAGCTATGGCTACACCTTC	CASSFVLGDSYGYTF
TRBV12-3/TRBV12-4	TRBD1	TRBJ2-1	many	TGTGCCAGCAGTTTGGGACAGGGTAAGGACAATGAGCAGTTCTTC	CASSLGQGKDNEQFF
TRBV5-1	-	TRBJ1-4	many	TGCGCCAGCAGCCAAAGAGGAGGGAGTAATGAAAAACTGTTTTTT	CASSQRGGSNEKLFF
TRBV29-1	-	TRBJ2-5	many	TGCAGCGTTGAATTGGCAGGGACGAGAGGGGAGACCCAGTACTTC	CSVELAGTRGETQYF
TRBV20-1	-	TRBJ2-5	few	TGCAGTGGACTGCCCGAAGAGACCCAGTACTTC	CSGLPEETQYF
TRBV19	-	TRBJ2-1	few	TGTGCCAGTAGTAAACTACAGGGTTCTAGCTCCTACAATGAGCAGTTCTTC	CASSKLQGSSSYNEQFF
TRBV19	-	TRBJ2-7	-	TGTGCCAGTAGTATAACGGTAACGACATACGAGCAGTACTTC	CASSITVTTYEQYF
TRBV5-5	TRBD2	TRBJ2-7	many	TGTGCCAGCAGCTCATTTGGACTAGCGGGACCCACTTTGCGAATCGAGCAGTACTTC	CASSSFGLAGPTLRIEQYF
TRBV3-1	TRBD2	TRBJ2-1	-	TGTGCCAGCAGCCAAGATGAGCGGGGGGGTGAGCAGTTCTTC	CASSQDERGGEQFF
TRBV18	TRBD1	TRBJ2-3	many	TGTGCCAGCTCACCAGTCGAGGACAGGTACACAGATACGCAGTATTTT	CASSPVEDRYTDTQYF